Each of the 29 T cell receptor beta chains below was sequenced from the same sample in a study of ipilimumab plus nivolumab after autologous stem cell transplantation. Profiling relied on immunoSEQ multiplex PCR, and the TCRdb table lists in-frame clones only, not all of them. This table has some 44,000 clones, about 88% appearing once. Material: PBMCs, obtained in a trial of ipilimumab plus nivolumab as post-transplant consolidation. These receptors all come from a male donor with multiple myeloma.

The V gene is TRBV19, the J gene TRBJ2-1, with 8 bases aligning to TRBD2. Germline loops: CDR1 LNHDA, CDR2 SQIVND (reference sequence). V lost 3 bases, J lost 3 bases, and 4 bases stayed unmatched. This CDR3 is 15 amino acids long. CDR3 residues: CASSIGLADYNEQFF. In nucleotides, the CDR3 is TGTGCCAGTAGTATTGGACTAGCCGACTACAATGAGCAGTTCTTC. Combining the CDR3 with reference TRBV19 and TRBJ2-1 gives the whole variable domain DGGITQSPKYLFRKEGQNVTLSCEQNLNHDAMYWYRQDPGQGLRLIYYSQIVNDFQKGDIAEGYSVSREKKESFPLTVTSAQKNPTAFYLCASSIGLADYNEQFFGPGTRLTVL.

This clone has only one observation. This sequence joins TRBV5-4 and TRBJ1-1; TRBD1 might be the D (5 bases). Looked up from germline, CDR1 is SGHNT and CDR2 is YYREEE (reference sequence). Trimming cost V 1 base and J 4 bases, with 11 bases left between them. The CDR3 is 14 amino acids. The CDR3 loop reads CASSLLDSSTEAFF. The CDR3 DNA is TGTGCCAGCAGCTTGCTCGACAGTTCCACTGAAGCTTTCTTT.

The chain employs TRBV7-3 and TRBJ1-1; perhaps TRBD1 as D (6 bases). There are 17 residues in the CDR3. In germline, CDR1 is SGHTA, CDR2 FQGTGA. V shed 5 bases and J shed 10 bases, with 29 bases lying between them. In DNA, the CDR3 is TGTGCCAGCAGCCCCGACAGTGGGGGCACCTCAGCGGCCCGAGCTTTCTTT. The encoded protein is CASSPDSGGTSAARAFF. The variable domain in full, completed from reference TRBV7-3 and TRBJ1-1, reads GAGVSQTPSNKVTEKGKYVELRCDPISGHTALYWYRQSLGQGPEFLIYFQGTGAADDSGLPNDRFFAVRPEGSVSTLKIQRTERGDSAVYLCASSPDSGGTSAARAFFGQGTRLTVV.

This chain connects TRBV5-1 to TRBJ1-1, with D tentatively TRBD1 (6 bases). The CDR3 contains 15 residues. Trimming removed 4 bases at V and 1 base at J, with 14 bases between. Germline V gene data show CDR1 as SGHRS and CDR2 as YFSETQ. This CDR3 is CASSPRTARNTEAFF. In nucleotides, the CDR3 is TGCGCCAGCAGCCCACGGACAGCCAGGAACACTGAAGCTTTCTTT.

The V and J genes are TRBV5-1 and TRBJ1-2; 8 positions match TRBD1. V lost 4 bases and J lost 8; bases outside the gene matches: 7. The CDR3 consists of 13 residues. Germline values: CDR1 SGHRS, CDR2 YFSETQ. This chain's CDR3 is CASSTDRAVGYTF. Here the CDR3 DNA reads TGCGCCAGCAGCACGGACAGGGCTGTAGGCTACACCTTC. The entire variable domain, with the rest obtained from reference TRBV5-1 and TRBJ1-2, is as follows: KAGVTQTPRYLIKTRGQQVTLSCSPISGHRSVSWYQQTPGQGLQFLFEYFSETQRNKGNFPGRFSGRQFSNSRSEMNVSTLELGDSALYLCASSTDRAVGYTFGSGTRLTVV.

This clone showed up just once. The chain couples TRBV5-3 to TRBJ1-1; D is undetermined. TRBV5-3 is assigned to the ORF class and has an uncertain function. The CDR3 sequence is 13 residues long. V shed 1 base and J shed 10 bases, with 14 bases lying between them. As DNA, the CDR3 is TGTGCCAGAAGCTTGACTCAAAAGGCCTTAGCTTTCTTT. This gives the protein CARSLTQKALAFF.

The CDR3: CASSPRGGQQIAGELFF. The CDR3 DNA reads TGTGCCAGCAGCCCGCGCGGTGGACAACAGATAGCCGGGGAGCTGTTTTTT. V gene TRBV7-3 combines with J gene TRBJ2-2, with a tentative D call TRBD1 (5 bases). V lost 5 bases and J lost 6, with 22 bases in between. The CDR3 runs 17 residues. Germline assignment: CDR1 SGHTA and CDR2 FQGTGA.

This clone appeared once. The CDR3 reads CASSAGLSNTEAFF. The CDR3 nucleotides read TGTGCCAGCAGTGCAGGGCTTTCGAACACTGAAGCTTTCTTT. V usage is TRBV2 and J usage is TRBJ1-1, with D maybe TRBD1 (5 bases). V lost 4 bases to trimming and J lost 1 base, with 10 bases between them. The CDR3 loop spans 14 amino acids. Germline CDR1 reads SNHLY; CDR2 reads FYNNEI.

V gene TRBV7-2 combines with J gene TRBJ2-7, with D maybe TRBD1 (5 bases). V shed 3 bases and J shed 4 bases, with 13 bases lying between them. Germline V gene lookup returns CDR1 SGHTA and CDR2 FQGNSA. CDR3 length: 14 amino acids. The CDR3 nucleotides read TGTGCCAGCAGCTTGGGGCGAAACTATTACGAGCAGTACTTC. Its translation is CASSLGRNYYEQYF.

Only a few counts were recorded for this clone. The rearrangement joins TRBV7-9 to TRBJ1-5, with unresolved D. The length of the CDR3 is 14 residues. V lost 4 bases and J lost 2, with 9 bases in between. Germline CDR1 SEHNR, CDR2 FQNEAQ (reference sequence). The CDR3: CASSSGGGNQPQHF. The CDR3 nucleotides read TGTGCCAGCAGCTCGGGTGGGGGCAATCAGCCCCAGCATTTT.

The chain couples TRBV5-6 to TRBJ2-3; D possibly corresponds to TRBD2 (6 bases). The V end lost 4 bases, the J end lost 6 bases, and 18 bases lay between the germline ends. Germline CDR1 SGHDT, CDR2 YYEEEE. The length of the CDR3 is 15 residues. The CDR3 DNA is TGTGCCAGCAGCCGGGCGGGGCCGCTGGGGGATACGCAGTATTTT. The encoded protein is CASSRAGPLGDTQYF.

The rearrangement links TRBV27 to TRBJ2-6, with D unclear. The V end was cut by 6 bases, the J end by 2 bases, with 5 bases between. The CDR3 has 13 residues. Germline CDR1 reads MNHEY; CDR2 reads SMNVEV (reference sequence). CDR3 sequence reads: CASRVTGANVLTF. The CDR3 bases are TGTGCCAGCAGGGTTACTGGGGCCAACGTCCTGACTTTC.

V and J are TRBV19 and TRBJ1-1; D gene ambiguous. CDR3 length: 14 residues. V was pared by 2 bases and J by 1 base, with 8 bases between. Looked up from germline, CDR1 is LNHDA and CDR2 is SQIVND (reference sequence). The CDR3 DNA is TGTGCCAGTAGTATATTTCCAGCGAACACTGAAGCTTTCTTT. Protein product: CASSIFPANTEAFF.

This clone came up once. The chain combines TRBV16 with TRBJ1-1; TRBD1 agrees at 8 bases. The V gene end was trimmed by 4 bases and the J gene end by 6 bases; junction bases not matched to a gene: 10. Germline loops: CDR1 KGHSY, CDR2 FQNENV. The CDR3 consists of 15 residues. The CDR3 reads CASSRHQGAFSEAFF. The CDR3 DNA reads TGTGCCAGCAGCCGCCATCAGGGGGCCTTCTCTGAAGCTTTCTTT.

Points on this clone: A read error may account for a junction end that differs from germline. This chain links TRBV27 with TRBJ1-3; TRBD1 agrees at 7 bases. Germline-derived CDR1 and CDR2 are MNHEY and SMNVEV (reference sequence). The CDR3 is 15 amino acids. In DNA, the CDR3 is TGTGCCAGCAGTTCGACAGGGATGGGAAGAAAACACCATATATTT. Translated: CASSSTGMGRKHHIF.

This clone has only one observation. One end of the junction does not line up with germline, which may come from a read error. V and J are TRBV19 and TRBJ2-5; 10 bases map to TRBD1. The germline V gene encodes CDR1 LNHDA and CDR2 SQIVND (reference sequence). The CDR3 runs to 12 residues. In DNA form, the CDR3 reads TGTGCCAGTAGTAGGGGACAGGGGAATGCAAACTTC. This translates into CASSRGQGNANF.

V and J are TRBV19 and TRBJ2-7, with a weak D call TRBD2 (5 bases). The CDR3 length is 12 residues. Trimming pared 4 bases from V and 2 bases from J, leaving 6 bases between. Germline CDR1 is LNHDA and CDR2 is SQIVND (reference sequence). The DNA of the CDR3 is TGTGCCAGTAGTAGGAGGCCCTACGAGCAGTACTTC. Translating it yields CASSRRPYEQYF.

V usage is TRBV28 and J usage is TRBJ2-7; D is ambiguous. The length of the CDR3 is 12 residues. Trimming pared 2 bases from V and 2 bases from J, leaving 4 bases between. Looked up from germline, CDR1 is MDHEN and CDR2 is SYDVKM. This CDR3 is CASSLRPYEQYF. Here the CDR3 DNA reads TGTGCCAGCAGTTTAAGGCCCTACGAGCAGTACTTC.

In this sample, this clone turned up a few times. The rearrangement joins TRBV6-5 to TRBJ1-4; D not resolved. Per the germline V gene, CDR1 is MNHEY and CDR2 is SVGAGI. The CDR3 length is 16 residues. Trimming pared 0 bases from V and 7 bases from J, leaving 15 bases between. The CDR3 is CASSYSNPRWGEKLFF. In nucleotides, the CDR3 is TGTGCCAGCAGTTACTCGAATCCCAGGTGGGGTGAAAAACTGTTTTTT.

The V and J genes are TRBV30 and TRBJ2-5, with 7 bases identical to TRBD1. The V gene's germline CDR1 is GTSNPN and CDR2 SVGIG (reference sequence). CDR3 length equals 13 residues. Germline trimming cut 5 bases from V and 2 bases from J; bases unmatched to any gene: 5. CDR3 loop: CAWLGQYQETQYF. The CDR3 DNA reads TGTGCCTGGCTGGGACAGTATCAAGAGACCCAGTACTTC.

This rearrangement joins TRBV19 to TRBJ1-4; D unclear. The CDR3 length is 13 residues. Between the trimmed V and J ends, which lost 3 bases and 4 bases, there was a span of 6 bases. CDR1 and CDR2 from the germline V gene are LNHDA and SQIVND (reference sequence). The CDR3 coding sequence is TGTGCCAGTAGTATCGGTGTTAATGAAAAACTGTTTTTT. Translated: CASSIGVNEKLFF.

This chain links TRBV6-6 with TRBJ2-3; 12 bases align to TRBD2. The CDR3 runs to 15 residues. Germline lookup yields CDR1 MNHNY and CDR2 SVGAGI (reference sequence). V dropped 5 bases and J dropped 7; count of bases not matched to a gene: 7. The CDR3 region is CASSQLAGGPNTQYF. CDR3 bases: TGTGCCAGCAGTCAACTAGCGGGGGGCCCGAATACGCAGTATTTT.

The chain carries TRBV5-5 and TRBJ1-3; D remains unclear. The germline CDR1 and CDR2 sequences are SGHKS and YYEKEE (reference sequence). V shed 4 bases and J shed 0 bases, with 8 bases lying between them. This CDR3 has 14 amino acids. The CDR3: CASSRSLSGNTIYF. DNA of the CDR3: TGTGCCAGCAGCCGTAGCCTCTCTGGAAACACCATATATTTT.

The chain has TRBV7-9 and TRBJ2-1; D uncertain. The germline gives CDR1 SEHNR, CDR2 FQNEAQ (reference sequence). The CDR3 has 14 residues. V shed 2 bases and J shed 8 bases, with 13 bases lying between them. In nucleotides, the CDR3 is TGTGCCAGCAGCTTAACGACTTTCACCGATGAGCAGTTCTTC. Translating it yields CASSLTTFTDEQFF.

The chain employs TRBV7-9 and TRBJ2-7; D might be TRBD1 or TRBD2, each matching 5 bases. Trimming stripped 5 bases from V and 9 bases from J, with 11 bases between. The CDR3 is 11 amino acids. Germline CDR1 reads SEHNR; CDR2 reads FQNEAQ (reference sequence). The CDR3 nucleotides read TGTGCCAGCAGCCGGGGCCTTGGGCAGTACTTC. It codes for CASSRGLGQYF.

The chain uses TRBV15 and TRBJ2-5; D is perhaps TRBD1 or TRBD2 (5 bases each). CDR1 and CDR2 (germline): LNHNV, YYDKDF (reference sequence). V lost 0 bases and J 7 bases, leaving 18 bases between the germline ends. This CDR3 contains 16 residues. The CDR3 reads CATSRDKGTQTGTQYF. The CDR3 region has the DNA TGTGCCACCAGCAGAGACAAAGGGACCCAAACGGGGACCCAGTACTTC. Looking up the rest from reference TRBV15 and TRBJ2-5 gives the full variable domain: DAMVIQNPRYQVTQFGKPVTLSCSQTLNHNVMYWYQQKSSQAPKLLFHYYDKDFNNEADTPDNFQSRRPNTSFCFLDIRSPGLGDTAMYLCATSRDKGTQTGTQYFGPGTRLLVL.

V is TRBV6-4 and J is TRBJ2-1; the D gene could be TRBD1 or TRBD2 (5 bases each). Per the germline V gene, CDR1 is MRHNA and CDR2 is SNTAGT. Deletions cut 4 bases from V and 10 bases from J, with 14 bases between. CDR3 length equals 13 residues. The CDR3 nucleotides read TGTGCCAGCAGTGTGGAGGTTGAGGGGGAGCAGTTCTTC. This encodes CASSVEVEGEQFF.

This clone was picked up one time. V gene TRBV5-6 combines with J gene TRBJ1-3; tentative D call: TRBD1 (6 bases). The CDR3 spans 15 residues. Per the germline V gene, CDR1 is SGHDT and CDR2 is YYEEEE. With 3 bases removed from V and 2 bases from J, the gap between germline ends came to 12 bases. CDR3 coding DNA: TGTGCCAGCAGCTCCGGGACAAAAACTGGAAACACCATATATTTT. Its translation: CASSSGTKTGNTIYF.

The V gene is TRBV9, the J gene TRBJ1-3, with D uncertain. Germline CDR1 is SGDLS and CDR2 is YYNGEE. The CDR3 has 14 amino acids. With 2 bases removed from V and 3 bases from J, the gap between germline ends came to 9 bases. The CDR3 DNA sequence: TGTGCCAGCAGCGTTTCATCGGTTGGAAACACCATATATTTT. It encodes CASSVSSVGNTIYF.